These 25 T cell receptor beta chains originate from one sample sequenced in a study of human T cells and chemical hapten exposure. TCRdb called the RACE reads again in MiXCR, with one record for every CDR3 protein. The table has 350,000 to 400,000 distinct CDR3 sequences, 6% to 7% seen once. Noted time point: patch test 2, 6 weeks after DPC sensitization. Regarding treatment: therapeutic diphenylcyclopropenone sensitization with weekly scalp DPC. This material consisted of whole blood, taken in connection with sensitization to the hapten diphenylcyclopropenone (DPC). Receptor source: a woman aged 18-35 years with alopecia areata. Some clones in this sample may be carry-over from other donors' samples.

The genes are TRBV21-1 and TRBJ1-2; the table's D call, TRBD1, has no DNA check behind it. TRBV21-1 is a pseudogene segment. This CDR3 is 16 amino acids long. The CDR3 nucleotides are TGTGCCAGCAGCAAGGTCCCCGGACGGGCTAACTATGGCTACACCTTC. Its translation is CASSKVPGRANYGYTF.

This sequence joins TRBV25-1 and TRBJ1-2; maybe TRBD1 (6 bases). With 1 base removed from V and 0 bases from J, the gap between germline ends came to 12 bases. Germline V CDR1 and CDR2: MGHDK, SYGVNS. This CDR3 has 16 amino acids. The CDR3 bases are TGTGCCAGCAGTGAATTTGGGGACACAGCTAACTATGGCTACACCTTC. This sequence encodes CASSEFGDTANYGYTF.

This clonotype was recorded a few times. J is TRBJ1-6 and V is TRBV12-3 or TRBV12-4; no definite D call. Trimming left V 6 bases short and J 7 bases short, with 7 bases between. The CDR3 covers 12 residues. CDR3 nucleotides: TGTGCCAGCAGCCCACACAATTCACCCCTCCACTTT. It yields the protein CASSPHNSPLHF.

The CDR3 loop reads CASSQEWPGDTGELFF. CDR3 DNA sequence: TGCGCCAGCAGCCAAGAATGGCCAGGGGACACCGGGGAGCTGTTTTTT. The V call is TRBV4-1, the J call TRBJ2-2; the D gene is possibly TRBD1 (6 bases). CDR1 and CDR2 (germline): MGHRA, YSYEKL. Trimming shortened V by 0 bases and J by 3 bases, and 11 bases separated the two germline ends. This CDR3 spans 16 amino acids.

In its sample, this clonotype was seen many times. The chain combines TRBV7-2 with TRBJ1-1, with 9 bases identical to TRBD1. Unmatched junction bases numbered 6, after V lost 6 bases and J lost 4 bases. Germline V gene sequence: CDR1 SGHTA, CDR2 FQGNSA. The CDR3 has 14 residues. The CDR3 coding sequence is TGTGCCAGCAGACTAACGGGACAGGGCACTGAAGCTTTCTTT. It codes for CASRLTGQGTEAFF.

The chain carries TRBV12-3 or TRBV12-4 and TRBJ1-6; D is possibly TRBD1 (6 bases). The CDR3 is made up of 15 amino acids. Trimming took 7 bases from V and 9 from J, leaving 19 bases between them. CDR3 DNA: TGTGCCAGCAAGCTGGTCAGCGGGGGCGGTTCACCCCTCCACTTT. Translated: CASKLVSGGGSPLHF.

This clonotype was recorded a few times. The CDR3 loop reads CASSVGGGGYEQYF. The DNA of the CDR3 is TGTGCCAGCAGCGTAGGGGGTGGCGGTTACGAGCAGTACTTC. V usage is TRBV9 and J usage is TRBJ2-7; D unresolved. This CDR3 is built from 14 residues. V lost 0 bases, J lost 4 bases, and 11 bases lay in between. Per germline, CDR1 SGDLS and CDR2 YYNGEE.

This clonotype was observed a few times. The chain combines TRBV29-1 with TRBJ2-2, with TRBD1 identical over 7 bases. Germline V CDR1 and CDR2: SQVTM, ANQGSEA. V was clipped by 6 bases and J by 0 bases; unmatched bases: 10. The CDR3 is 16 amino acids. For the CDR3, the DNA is TGCAGCGTGTCGTCCCCCGGGACAGCGAACACCGGGGAGCTGTTTTTT. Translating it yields CSVSSPGTANTGELFF.

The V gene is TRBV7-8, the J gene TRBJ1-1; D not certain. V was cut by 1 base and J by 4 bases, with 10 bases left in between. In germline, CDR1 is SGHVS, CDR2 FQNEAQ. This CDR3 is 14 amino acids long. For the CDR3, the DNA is TGTGCCAGCAGCTTAGACGAGGGAACCACTGAAGCTTTCTTT. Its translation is CASSLDEGTTEAFF.

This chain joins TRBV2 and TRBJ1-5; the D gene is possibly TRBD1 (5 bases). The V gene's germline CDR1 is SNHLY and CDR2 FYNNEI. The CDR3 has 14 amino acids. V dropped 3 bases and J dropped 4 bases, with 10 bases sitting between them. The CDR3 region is CASSDGTGNQPQHF. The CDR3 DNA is TGTGCCAGCAGTGACGGGACGGGGAATCAGCCCCAGCATTTT.

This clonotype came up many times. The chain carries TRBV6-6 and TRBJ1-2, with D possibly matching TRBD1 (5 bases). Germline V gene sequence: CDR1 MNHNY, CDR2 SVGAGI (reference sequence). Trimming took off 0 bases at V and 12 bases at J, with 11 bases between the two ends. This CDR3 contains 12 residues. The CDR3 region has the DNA TGTGCCAGCAGTTACTCGTTGCAGGGCCACACCTTC. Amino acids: CASSYSLQGHTF.

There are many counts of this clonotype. The CDR3 loop reads CASSERVDTEAFF. The CDR3 nucleotides read TGTGCCAGCAGTGAAAGGGTGGACACTGAAGCTTTCTTT. The chain couples TRBV6-1 to TRBJ1-1; no clear D. The CDR3 runs 13 residues. The germline V gene encodes CDR1 MNHNS and CDR2 SASEGT. Trimming shortened V by 2 bases and J by 3 bases, and 7 bases separated the two germline ends.

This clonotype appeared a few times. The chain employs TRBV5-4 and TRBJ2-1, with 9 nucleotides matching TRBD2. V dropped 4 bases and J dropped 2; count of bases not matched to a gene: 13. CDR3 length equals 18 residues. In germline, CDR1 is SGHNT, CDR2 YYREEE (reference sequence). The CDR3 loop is CASSPGTSRPSTYNEQFF. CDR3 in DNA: TGTGCCAGCAGCCCCGGGACTAGCAGACCCTCAACCTACAATGAGCAGTTCTTC.

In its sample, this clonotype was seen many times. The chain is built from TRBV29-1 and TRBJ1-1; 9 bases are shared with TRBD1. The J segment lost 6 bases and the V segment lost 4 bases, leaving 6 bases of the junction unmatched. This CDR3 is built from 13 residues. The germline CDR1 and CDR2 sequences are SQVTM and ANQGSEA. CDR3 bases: TGCAGCGTTGTCTCAACAGGGGGCCCTGAAGCTTTCTTT. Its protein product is CSVVSTGGPEAFF.

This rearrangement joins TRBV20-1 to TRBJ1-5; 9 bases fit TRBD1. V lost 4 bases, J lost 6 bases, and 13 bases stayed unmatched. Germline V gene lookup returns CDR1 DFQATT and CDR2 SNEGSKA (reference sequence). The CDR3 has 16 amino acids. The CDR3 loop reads CSAITPGTGYPQPQHF. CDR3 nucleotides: TGCAGTGCTATAACCCCCGGGACAGGGTATCCTCAGCCCCAGCATTTT.

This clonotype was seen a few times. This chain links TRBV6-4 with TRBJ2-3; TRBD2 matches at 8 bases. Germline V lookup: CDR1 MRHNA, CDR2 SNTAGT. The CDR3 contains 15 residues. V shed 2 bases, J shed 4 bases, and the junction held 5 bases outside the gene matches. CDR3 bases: TGTGCCAGCAGTGACCGGGGACTAGAAGCAGATACGCAGTATTTT. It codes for CASSDRGLEADTQYF.

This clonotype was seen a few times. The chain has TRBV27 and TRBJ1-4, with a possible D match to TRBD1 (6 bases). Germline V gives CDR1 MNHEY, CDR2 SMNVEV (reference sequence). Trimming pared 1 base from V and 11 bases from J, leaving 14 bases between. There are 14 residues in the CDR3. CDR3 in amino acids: CASSLWATDSKLFF. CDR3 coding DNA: TGTGCCAGCAGTTTATGGGCTACGGACAGTAAACTGTTTTTT.

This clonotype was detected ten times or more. The CDR3, as DNA: TGTGCCAGCAGTTGGTCGGGTTACCAAGCTTTCTTT. This translates into CASSWSGYQAFF. V is TRBV5-5 and J is TRBJ1-1; D gene uncertain. CDR3 length: 12 residues. CDR1 and CDR2 (germline): SGHKS, YYEKEE (reference sequence). The V end was cut by 5 bases, the J end by 9 bases, with 14 bases between.

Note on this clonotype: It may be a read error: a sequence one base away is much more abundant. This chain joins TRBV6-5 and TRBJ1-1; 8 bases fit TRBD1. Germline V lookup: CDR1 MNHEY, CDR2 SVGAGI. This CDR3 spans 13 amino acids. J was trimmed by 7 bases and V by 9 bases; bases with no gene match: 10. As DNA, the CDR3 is TGTGCCAGTGTACCAGGGGGCCAAGATGAAGCTTTCTTT. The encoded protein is CASVPGGQDEAFF.

This CDR3 is CASSQLAGGPGGELFF. The CDR3 DNA reads TGTGCCAGCAGCCAACTAGCGGGGGGGCCCGGCGGGGAGCTGTTTTTT. The chain couples TRBV3-1 to TRBJ2-2; TRBD2 aligns across 12 bases. Trimming at V came to 2 bases and at J to 7 bases, leaving 5 bases not matched to a gene. The CDR3 loop spans 16 amino acids. From germline, CDR1 is LGHDT and CDR2 YNNKEL (reference sequence).

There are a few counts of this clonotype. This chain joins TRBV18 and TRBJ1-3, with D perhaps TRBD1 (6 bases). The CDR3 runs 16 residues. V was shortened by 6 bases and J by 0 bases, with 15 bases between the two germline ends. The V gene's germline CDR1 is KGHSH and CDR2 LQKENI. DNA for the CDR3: TGTGCCAGCTCGGTCGGACAGCTCAACTCTGGAAACACCATATATTTT. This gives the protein CASSVGQLNSGNTIYF.

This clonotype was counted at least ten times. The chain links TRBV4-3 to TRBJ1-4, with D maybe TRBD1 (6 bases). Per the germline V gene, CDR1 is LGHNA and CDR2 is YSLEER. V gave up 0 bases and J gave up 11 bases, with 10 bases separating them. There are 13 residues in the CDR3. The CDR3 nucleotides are TGCGCCAGCAGCCAAGAGTTCAGGGGTAAACTGTTTTTT. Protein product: CASSQEFRGKLFF.

The CDR3 sequence: CASSWGVGGNTIYF. The DNA for the CDR3 is TGTGCCAGCAGTTGGGGTGTAGGTGGAAACACCATATATTTT. J is TRBJ1-3 and V is TRBV28; D gene uncertain. Germline V gives CDR1 MDHEN, CDR2 SYDVKM. The CDR3 loop spans 14 amino acids. Trimming pared 4 bases from V and 3 bases from J, leaving 10 bases between.

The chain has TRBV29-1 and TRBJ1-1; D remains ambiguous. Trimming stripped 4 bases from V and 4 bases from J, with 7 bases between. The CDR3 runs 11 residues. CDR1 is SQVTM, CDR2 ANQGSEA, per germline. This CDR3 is CSVASGTEAFF. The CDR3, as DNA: TGCAGCGTTGCTTCGGGCACTGAAGCTTTCTTT.

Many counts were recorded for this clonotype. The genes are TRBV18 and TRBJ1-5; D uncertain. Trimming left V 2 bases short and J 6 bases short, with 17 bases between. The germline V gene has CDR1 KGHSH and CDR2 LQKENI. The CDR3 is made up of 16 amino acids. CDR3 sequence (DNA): TGTGCCAGCTCACCATCTTCCGAGGGCATAGGTCAGCCCCAGCATTTT. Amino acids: CASSPSSEGIGQPQHF.